This paragraph reports one T cell receptor beta chain. The antigen remains unidentified. The data are from a study of T-cell reconstitution after alpha-beta-depleted transplantation in children. The study's findings and limits: Alpha-beta T cells about two months after transplant reportedly derived from several hundred expanded graft clones. Surviving recipient T cells and thymic progenitors produced the high day-60 TCRbeta diversity seen in some patients.

Unique molecular identifiers were built into the TCRbeta library. MiXCR was run by TCRdb on the PCR reads, yielding one entry per CDR3 protein. The sample records 98,000 or so distinct CDR3 sequences, under 25% being singletons. This receptor was identified in a boy between 2 and 10 years old with acute lymphoblastic leukemia, due to receive a stem cell transplant. The sample here was PBMCs, taken before TCRalphabeta/CD19-depleted stem cell transplant.

Written as DNA, the CDR3 is TGTGCCATCAGGAGAAGGGGAGGGACCTATGGCTACACCTTC. The encoded protein is CAIRRRGGTYGYTF. V usage is TRBV10-3 and J usage is TRBJ1-2; the D gene is possibly TRBD1 (5 bases). The germline V gene encodes CDR1 ENHRY and CDR2 SYGVKD. Trimming shortened V by 6 bases and J by 4 bases, and 15 bases separated the two germline ends. The CDR3 extends over 14 amino acids.